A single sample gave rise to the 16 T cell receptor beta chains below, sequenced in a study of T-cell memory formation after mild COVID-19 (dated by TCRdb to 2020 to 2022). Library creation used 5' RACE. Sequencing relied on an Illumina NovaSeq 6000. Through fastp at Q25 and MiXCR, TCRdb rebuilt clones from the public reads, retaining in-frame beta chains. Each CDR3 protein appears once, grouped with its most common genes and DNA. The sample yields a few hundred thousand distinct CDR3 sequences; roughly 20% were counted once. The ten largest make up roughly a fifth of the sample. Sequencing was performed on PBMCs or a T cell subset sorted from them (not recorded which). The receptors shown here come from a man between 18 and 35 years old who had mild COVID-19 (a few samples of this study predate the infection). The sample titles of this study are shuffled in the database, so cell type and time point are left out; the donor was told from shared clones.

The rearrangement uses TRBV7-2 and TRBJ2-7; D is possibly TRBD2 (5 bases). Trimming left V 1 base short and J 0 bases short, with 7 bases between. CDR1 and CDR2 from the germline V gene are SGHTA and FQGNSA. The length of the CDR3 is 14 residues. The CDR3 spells CASSLGRHSYEQYV. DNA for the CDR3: TGTGCCAGCAGCTTAGGGAGGCACTCCTACGAGCAGTACGTC.

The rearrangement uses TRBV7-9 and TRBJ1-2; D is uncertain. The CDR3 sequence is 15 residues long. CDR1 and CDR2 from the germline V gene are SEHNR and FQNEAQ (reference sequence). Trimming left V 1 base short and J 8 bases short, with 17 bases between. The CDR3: CASSLVAGSTRGYTF. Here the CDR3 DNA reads TGTGCCAGCAGCTTAGTCGCGGGCTCCACGCGAGGCTACACCTTC.

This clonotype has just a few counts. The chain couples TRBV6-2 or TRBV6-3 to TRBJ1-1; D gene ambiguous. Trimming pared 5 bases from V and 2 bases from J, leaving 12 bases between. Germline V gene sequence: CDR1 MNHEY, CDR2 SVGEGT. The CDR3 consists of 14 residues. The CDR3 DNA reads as TGTGCCAGCAGTACTTTGGGGAGAAACACTGAAGCTTTCTTT. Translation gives CASSTLGRNTEAFF.

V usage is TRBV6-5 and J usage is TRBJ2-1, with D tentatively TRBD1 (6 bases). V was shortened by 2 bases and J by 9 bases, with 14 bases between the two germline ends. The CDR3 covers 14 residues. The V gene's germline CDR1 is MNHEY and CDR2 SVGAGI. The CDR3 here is CASSYGQWPVEQFF. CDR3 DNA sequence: TGTGCCAGCAGTTACGGACAGTGGCCCGTTGAGCAGTTCTTC.

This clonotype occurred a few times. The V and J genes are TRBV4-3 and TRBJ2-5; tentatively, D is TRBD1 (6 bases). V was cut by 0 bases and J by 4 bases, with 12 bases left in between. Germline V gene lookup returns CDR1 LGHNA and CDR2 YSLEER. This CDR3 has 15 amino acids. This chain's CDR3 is CASSQDWGPGETQYF. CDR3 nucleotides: TGCGCCAGCAGCCAAGATTGGGGGCCGGGAGAGACCCAGTACTTC.

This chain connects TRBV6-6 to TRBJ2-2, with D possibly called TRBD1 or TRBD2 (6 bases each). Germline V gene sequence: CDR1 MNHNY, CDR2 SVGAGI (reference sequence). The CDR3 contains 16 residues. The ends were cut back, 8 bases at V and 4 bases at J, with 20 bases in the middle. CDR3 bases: TGTGCCAGCGCCCTAAGTTCCGGGGGCATCACCGGGGAGCTGTTTTTT. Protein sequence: CASALSSGGITGELFF.

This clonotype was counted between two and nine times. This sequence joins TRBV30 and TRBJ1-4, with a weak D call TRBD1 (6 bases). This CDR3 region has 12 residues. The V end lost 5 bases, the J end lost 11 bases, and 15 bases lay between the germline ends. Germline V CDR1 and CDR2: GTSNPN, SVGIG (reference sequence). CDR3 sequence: CAWGGGGGKLFF. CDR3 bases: TGTGCCTGGGGCGGGGGGGGCGGTAAACTGTTTTTT.

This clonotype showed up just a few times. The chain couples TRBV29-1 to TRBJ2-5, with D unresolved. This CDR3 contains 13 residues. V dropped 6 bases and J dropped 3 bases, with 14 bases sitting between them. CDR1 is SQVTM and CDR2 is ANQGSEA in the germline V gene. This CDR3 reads CSVSLGTEETQYF. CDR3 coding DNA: TGCAGCGTCTCCCTGGGCACAGAAGAGACCCAGTACTTC.

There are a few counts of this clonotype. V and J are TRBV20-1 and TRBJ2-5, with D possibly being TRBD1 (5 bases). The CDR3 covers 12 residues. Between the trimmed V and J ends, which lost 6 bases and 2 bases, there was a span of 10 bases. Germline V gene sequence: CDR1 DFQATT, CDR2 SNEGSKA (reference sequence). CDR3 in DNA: TGCAGTGCGCTGGGGCAGCAAGAGACCCAGTACTTC. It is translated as CSALGQQETQYF.

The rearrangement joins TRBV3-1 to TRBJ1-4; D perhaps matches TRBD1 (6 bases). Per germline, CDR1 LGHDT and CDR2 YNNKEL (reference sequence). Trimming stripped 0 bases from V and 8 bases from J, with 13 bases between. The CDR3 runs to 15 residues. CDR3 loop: CASSQEGYREEKLFF. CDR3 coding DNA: TGTGCCAGCAGCCAAGAGGGATACAGGGAAGAAAAACTGTTTTTT.

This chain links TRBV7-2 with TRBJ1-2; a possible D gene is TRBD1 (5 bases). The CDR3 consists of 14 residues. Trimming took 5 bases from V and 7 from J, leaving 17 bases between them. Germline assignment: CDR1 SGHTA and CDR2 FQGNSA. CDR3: CASSPQTEYSGYTF. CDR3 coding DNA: TGTGCCAGCAGCCCCCAGACAGAGTATTCTGGCTACACCTTC.

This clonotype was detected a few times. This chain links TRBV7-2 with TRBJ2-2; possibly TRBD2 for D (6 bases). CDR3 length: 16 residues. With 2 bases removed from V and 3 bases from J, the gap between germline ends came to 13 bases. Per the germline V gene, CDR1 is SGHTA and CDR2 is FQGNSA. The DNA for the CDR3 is TGTGCCAGCAGCTTACTCTGGAGGGCGGACACCGGGGAGCTGTTTTTT. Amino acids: CASSLLWRADTGELFF.

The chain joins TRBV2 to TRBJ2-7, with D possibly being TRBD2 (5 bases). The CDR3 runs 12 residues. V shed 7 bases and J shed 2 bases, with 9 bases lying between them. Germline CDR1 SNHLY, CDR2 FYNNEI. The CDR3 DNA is TGTGCCAGCAATGACGGGACCTACGAGCAGTACTTC. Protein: CASNDGTYEQYF.

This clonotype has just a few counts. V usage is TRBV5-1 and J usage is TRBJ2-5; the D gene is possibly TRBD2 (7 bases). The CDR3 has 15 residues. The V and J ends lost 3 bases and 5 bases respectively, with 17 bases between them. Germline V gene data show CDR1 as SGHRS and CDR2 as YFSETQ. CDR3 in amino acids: CASSSRGPGYETQYF. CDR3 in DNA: TGCGCCAGCAGCTCGCGGGGGCCCGGTTACGAGACCCAGTACTTC.

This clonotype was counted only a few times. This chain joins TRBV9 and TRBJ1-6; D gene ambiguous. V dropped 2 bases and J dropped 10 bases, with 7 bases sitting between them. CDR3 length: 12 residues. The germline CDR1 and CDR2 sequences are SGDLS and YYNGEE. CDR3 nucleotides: TGTGCCAGCAGCGTCAACGGCTCACCCCTCCACTTT. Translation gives CASSVNGSPLHF.

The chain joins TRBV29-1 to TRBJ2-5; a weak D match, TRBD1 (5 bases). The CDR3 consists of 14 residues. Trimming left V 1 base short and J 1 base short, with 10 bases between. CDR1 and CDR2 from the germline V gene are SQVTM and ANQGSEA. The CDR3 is CSVEVTVAQETQYF. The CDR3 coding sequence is TGCAGCGTTGAAGTGACAGTTGCCCAAGAGACCCAGTACTTC.